Listed below are T cell receptor beta chains from one sample, sequenced in a study of tumor-infiltrating lymphocytes in primary liver carcinoma. TCRdb reprocessed the multiplex PCR reads with MiXCR, giving one entry per CDR3 protein. This table has roughly 70,000 distinct CDR3 sequences, about two thirds appearing once. The sequenced material came from liver tumor tissue from sampling region 4. Receptor source: a man aged 40-50 years with primary liver carcinoma and hepatitis B virus infection. CDR3s include the opening cysteine and the closing phenylalanine or tryptophan. D genes are given only for firm matches. Not every row has a clone size; where given, it reads once, few, many or a size class.

>TRBV12-3/TRBV12-4|TRBJ2-1|NA|TRBD2
TGTACTAGCAGTTTATATGTGCTAGCGGGGGACAATGAGCAATTCTTC
CTSSLYVLAGDNEQFF
>TRBV4-1|TRBJ2-5|NA|TRBD1
TGCACCAGCAGTCCTTCAGGGGGCGGCGAGACCCAGTACTTC
CTSSPSGGGETQYF
>TRBV4-1|TRBJ1-5|NA|NA
TGCGCCAGCAGCCTTCGGGCAGGTGGCAATCAGCCCCAGCATTTT
CASSLRAGGNQPQHF
>TRBV10-3|TRBJ1-5|NA|NA
TGTGTCATCAGTGAGTACGAGGGCGATCTGCCCCAGCATTTT
CVISEYEGDLPQHF
>TRBV4-1|TRBJ2-1|NA|NA
TGTGCCTGCAGTCAAAGTAGCGGATGGAACAATGAGCATTTCTTC
CACSQSSGWNNEHFF
>TRBV5-1|TRBJ2-5|many|TRBD2
TGCGCCAGCAGCTTTACCCAACTAGCGGCGAACCAAGAGACCCAGTACTTC
CASSFTQLAANQETQYF
>TRBV12-3/TRBV12-4|TRBJ2-3|once|NA
TGTGCCAGCGGGACCGTAGATACGCAGTATTTT
CASGTVDTQYF
>TRBV4-1|TRBJ1-2|NA|NA
TGCGCCAGCTGCCAAGATTACAGAGGCTATGGCTACACCTTC
CASCQDYRGYGYTF
>TRBV6-2/TRBV6-3|TRBJ2-1|once|NA
TGTGCCAGCAGGTCGCTGAATGAGCAGTCCTTC
CASRSLNEQSF
>TRBV19|TRBJ2-1|many|TRBD2
TGTGCCAGTAGTTTGACTAGCGGGAGGTTCAATGAGCAGTTCTTC
CASSLTSGRFNEQFF
>TRBV6-5|TRBJ2-1|many|NA
TGTGCCAGCAGTCTACGGGGGTCCTACGATGAGCAGCTCTTC
CASSLRGSYDEQLF
>TRBV6-1|TRBJ2-3|few|TRBD1
TGTGCCAGCAAATCGGGGACAGGCACGCAGTATTTT
CASKSGTGTQYF
>TRBV5-4|TRBJ2-7|many|NA
TGTGCCAGCAGCTTGCAGGGTTTCTACGAGCAGTACTTC
CASSLQGFYEQYF
>TRBV7-2|TRBJ1-5|NA|NA
TGTGCCAGCAGCTTAGGGCAGGTCAATCAGCCCCAGCATTTT
CASSLGQVNQPQHF
>TRBV28|TRBJ1-5|once|NA
TGTGCTAGCAGAAAAGGGGAAGTCAATCAGCCCCAGTACTTT
CASRKGEVNQPQYF
>TRBV7-8|TRBJ2-7|many|TRBD1
TGTGCCAGCAGCTTAGGCGACAGGGAGTCCTACGAGCAGTACTTC
CASSLGDRESYEQYF
>TRBV14|TRBJ2-1|many|TRBD2
TGTGCCAGCAGCCAAGCAACTAGCGGGTACCTATTGGGCTCCTACAATGAGCAGTTCTTC
CASSQATSGYLLGSYNEQFF
>TRBV6-6|TRBJ2-2|NA|TRBD2
TGTGCCATCGAAATAGGGCTAGCGGGAGTGGAGAGAGGCACCGGGGAGCTGTTTTTT
CAIEIGLAGVERGTGELFF
>TRBV7-9|TRBJ2-2|NA|NA
TGTGCCAGCAGCTCAGTTCCTCAGGGTTGGACCGGGGAGCTGTTTTTT
CASSSVPQGWTGELFF
>TRBV29-1|TRBJ1-2|NA|NA
TGCAGCGTGTGGGACCCGAGCCAGGACTATGGTTACACCTTC
CSVWDPSQDYGYTF
>TRBV12-3/TRBV12-4|TRBJ2-2|NA|NA
TGTGCCAGCAGGACCGATAGCCCTAACACGGGGGAGCTGTTTTTT
CASRTDSPNTGELFF
>TRBV4-1|TRBJ2-1|few|NA
TGCGCCAGCAGCCCAGTTGGGGGAGGCGGCAATGAGCAGTTCTTC
CASSPVGGGGNEQFF
>TRBV15|TRBJ2-1|NA|TRBD2
TGTGTCACCAGCAGAGATCGGGGCGGGAGCCCCTACAATGAGCAGTTCTTC
CVTSRDRGGSPYNEQFF
>TRBV7-8|TRBJ2-3|NA|NA
TGTGCCAGCAGCCCAGCTGCGGAATCGGGGGATACGCAGTATTTT
CASSPAAESGDTQYF
>TRBV6-2/TRBV6-3|TRBJ2-7|NA|TRBD1
TGTGCCGGCACTCGGACAGGGATTACGGACTACGAGCAGTACTTC
CAGTRTGITDYEQYF
>TRBV11-2|TRBJ2-5|NA|NA
TGTGCCAGCAGTCTAGCTCTGGAAGAGACCCAGTACTTC
CASSLALEETQYF
>TRBV18|TRBJ2-3|few|NA
TGTGCCAGCTCACGAGGCCTACGGACAGATACGCAGTATTTT
CASSRGLRTDTQYF
>TRBV28|TRBJ1-2|few|NA
TGTGCCAGCAGTTTAGACGGGGGACTTAACTATGGCTACACCTTC
CASSLDGGLNYGYTF
>TRBV4-2|TRBJ2-3|NA|TRBD2
TGTGTCAGCAGCATTGGGACTAGCGGGAATGTCACAGATACGCAGTATTTT
CVSSIGTSGNVTDTQYF
>TRBV4-1|TRBJ2-7|NA|TRBD1
TGCGCCAGCAACCAAGGTAGACAGGGCTACGAGCAGTACTTC
CASNQGRQGYEQYF
>TRBV11-1|TRBJ2-4|NA|TRBD2
TGTGCCAGCATCTTCCCCGGGACTAGCGGTACCAAAAACATTCAGTACTTC
CASIFPGTSGTKNIQYF
>TRBV6-2/TRBV6-3|TRBJ1-5|NA|NA
TGTGCCAGCGGTGCCCGACGGAGAGATCAGCCCCAGCATTTT
CASGARRRDQPQHF
>TRBV4-2|TRBJ2-3|NA|TRBD2
TGTGTCAGCAGCCAAGTGGCGTTTCTAGCGGGATCGACAGATACGCAGTATTTT
CVSSQVAFLAGSTDTQYF
>TRBV4-3|TRBJ2-5|NA|NA
TGTGTCAGCAGCCAAGAGGAGTACTTGGAGACCCAGTACTTC
CVSSQEEYLETQYF
>TRBV28|TRBJ2-3|many|TRBD2
TGTGCCAGCAGCCTCTGGGCTAGCGGGAGAGGAGATACGCAGTATTTT
CASSLWASGRGDTQYF
>TRBV28|TRBJ2-7|many|TRBD1
TGTGCCAGCAGCGGAGGGGGACAGGGGACCTACGAGCAGTACTTC
CASSGGGQGTYEQYF
>TRBV6-2/TRBV6-3|TRBJ2-5|few|NA
TGTGCCAGCAGTTACGGGCTAACGGATCAAGAGACCCAGTACTTC
CASSYGLTDQETQYF
>TRBV11-2|TRBJ2-2|once|NA
TGTGTCAACAGCTTAGCATTAGAAGGGGCGAACACCGGGGAGCCGTTTTTT
CVNSLALEGANTGEPFF
>TRBV18|TRBJ2-3|NA|NA
TGTGCCAGCTCACCCATGGCGTTGGATACGCAGTATTTC
CASSPMALDTQYF
>TRBV29-1|TRBJ2-3|NA|NA
TGCAGCGTTGATAGGGGGGCAGATACGCAGTATTTT
CSVDRGADTQYF
>TRBV5-4|TRBJ2-5|many|NA
TGTGCCAGCAGCTTGGGCAGGGGCGGAGAGACCCAGTACTTC
CASSLGRGGETQYF
>TRBV5-5|TRBJ2-3|many|NA
TGTGCCAGCAGCTCCCCTGACGGGTCGAGCACAGATACGCAGTATTTT
CASSSPDGSSTDTQYF
>TRBV5-1|TRBJ2-6|NA|NA
TGCGCCAGCAGCGCCGGACATTCTGGGGCCGACGTACTGACTTTC
CASSAGHSGADVLTF
>TRBV12-3/TRBV12-4|TRBJ2-7|NA|TRBD1
TGTACCAACAGTATGGGGACAGGGGGGTCCCACGAGCAGTACTTC
CTNSMGTGGSHEQYF
>TRBV7-8|TRBJ2-2|NA|NA
TGTGCCAGCAGCTTAGCTGGACTGGCGAACACCGGGGAGCTGTTTTTT
CASSLAGLANTGELFF